This record looks at one T cell receptor beta chain sequence and its context. Its antigen is not identified. The data belong to a study of cytomegalovirus exposure and HLA in healthy donors. Both 60 Vbeta primers and 13 Jbeta primers went into the PCR. Profiled with immunoSEQ multiplex PCR; TCRdb holds only in-frame clones, not every one. This table has 150,000 to 160,000 clones, 60% to 75% appearing once. Whole-study results and caveats: Listed as cytomegalovirus-associated were over 150 TCR beta chains.

The CDR3 has 14 amino acids. Germline values: CDR1 SGHRS, CDR2 YFSETQ. The germline V and J ends were trimmed by 5 bases and 1 base, with 11 bases remaining between them. Sequencing used PBMCs. V usage is TRBV5-1 and J usage is TRBJ2-3, with a possible D match to TRBD1 (6 bases). This TCR was recovered from a man between 18 and 29 years old in good health and CMV-seronegative. The CDR3 is CASRSGHGTDTQYF. CDR3 sequence (DNA): TGCGCCAGCAGGTCGGGACACGGCACAGATACGCAGTATTTT. Full variable domain (missing parts from reference TRBV5-1 and TRBJ2-3): KAGVTQTPRYLIKTRGQQVTLSCSPISGHRSVSWYQQTPGQGLQFLFEYFSETQRNKGNFPGRFSGRQFSNSRSEMNVSTLELGDSALYLCASRSGHGTDTQYFGPGTRLTVL.